Presented here are 14 T cell receptor beta chains from one specimen sequenced in a study of human T cells and chemical hapten exposure. Time point defined: patch test 1, 2 weeks after DPC sensitization. Treatment specified: therapeutic diphenylcyclopropenone sensitization with weekly scalp DPC. TCRdb recomputed calls from the RACE reads with MiXCR, one row per CDR3 protein. The sample comprises 95,000 to 130,000 distinct CDR3 sequences, 9.5% to 13% of which are singletons, and 1.4% rests with the top ten. The specimen comprised whole blood, sampled in connection with sensitization to the hapten diphenylcyclopropenone (DPC). The receptor source for this set is a woman between 50 and 59 years old with alopecia areata. Some clones in this sample may be carry-over from other donors' samples.

This clonotype was seen more than once but under ten times. V and J are TRBV18 and TRBJ1-4; no reliable D call. This CDR3 comprises 14 residues. Germline values: CDR1 KGHSH, CDR2 LQKENI. V gave up 0 bases and J gave up 8 bases, with 10 bases separating them. The DNA for the CDR3 is TGTGCCAGCTCACCACCGTCACAAGGGGAAAAACTGTTTTTT. Translated: CASSPPSQGEKLFF.

A remark on this clonotype: The conserved closing phenylalanine or tryptophan is absent in this CDR3, likely reflecting a read error. The chain is built from TRBV24-1 and TRBJ2-2, with 14 bases lining up with TRBD2. V was clipped by 8 bases and J by 3 bases; unmatched bases: 1. The CDR3 covers 15 residues. Germline V CDR1 and CDR2: KGHDR, SFDVKD. CDR3 DNA sequence: TGTGCCACCAAGGGACTAGCGGGGGACACCGGGGAGCTGTTTTCT. Translation gives CATKGLAGDTGELFS.

This clonotype was counted only a few times. CDR3 coding DNA: TGTGCCAGCAGCCTGGTTGGGCGGGCCAGCACAGATACGCAGTATTTT. It yields the protein CASSLVGRASTDTQYF. The V gene is TRBV2, the J gene TRBJ2-3; maybe TRBD2 (5 bases). CDR1 SNHLY and CDR2 FYNNEI come from the germline V gene. The CDR3 has 16 residues. With 6 bases removed from V and 0 bases from J, the gap between germline ends came to 16 bases. Supplemented by reference TRBV2 and TRBJ2-3, the full variable domain reads EPEVTQTPSHQVTQMGQEVILRCVPISNHLYFYWYRQILGQKVEFLVSFYNNEISEKSEIFDDQFSVERPDGSNFTLKIRSTKLEDSAMYFCASSLVGRASTDTQYFGPGTRLTVL.

This clonotype was counted only a few times. The chain is built from TRBV18 and TRBJ1-1; D is undetermined. Between the trimmed V and J ends, which lost 6 bases and 0 bases, there was a span of 11 bases. CDR1 and CDR2 from the germline V gene are KGHSH and LQKENI. The CDR3 is 14 residues long. CDR3 DNA: TGTGCCAGCTCCCAGGACGTCATGAACACTGAAGCTTTCTTT. Residues: CASSQDVMNTEAFF.

This clonotype has a handful of counts. The genes are TRBV18 and TRBJ1-2; the D is unclear. Trimming stripped 6 bases from V and 1 base from J, with 21 bases between. The CDR3 covers 17 residues. Germline V gene lookup returns CDR1 KGHSH and CDR2 LQKENI. CDR3 in amino acids: CASSRPGLLGFNYGYTF. CDR3 in DNA: TGTGCCAGCTCTCGACCAGGACTGCTAGGCTTTAACTATGGCTACACCTTC.

The V gene is TRBV7-6, the J gene TRBJ2-7; possibly TRBD2 for D (7 bases). From germline, CDR1 is SGHVS and CDR2 FNYEAQ. Trimming removed 2 bases from V and 2 bases from J, with 13 bases in between. The CDR3 extends over 15 amino acids. The CDR3: CASSLLRGAAYEQYF. CDR3 DNA: TGTGCCAGCAGCTTATTACGGGGGGCGGCCTACGAGCAGTACTTC.

This clonotype showed up many times. The V gene is TRBV28, the J gene TRBJ2-7; 7 nucleotides line up with TRBD1. This CDR3 has 15 residues. The germline gives CDR1 MDHEN, CDR2 SYDVKM. The V gene end was trimmed by 3 bases and the J gene end by 6 bases; junction bases not matched to a gene: 11. DNA of the CDR3: TGTGCCAGCAGTTTCAGGGGGAGCTCCCGGATCGAGCAGTACTTC. Residues: CASSFRGSSRIEQYF.

The gene calls are TRBV7-9 and TRBJ1-1; a possible D gene is TRBD1 (5 bases). Trimming removed 5 bases from V and 8 bases from J, with 15 bases in between. The CDR3 sequence is 13 residues long. CDR1 is SEHNR, CDR2 FQNEAQ, per germline (reference sequence). This chain's CDR3 is CASSPSGTAEAFF. The CDR3 region has the DNA TGTGCCAGCAGCCCATCCGGGACTGCGGAAGCTTTCTTT.

This sequence joins TRBV28 and TRBJ1-1; the D is unclear. V was cut by 4 bases and J by 8 bases, with 14 bases left in between. The CDR3 spans 13 residues. Germline CDR1 reads MDHEN; CDR2 reads SYDVKM. CDR3 sequence (DNA): TGTGCCAGCAGTTCGCTTCCTCTGAAGGAAGCTTTCTTT. As protein: CASSSLPLKEAFF.

This clonotype has just a few counts. The chain couples TRBV5-1 to TRBJ1-2, with 7 bases fitting TRBD1. Germline-derived CDR1 and CDR2 are SGHRS and YFSETQ. The CDR3 has 15 residues. After removal of 0 bases from V and 3 bases from J, the junction contained 5 bases not matched to a gene. The CDR3: CASSLDRGADYGYTF. CDR3 bases: TGCGCCAGCAGCTTGGACAGGGGCGCTGACTATGGCTACACCTTC.

The chain employs TRBV7-6 and TRBJ2-7, with 7 positions matching TRBD1. Germline lookup yields CDR1 SGHVS and CDR2 FNYEAQ. V shed 4 bases, J shed 0 bases, and the junction held 12 bases outside the gene matches. This CDR3 is 17 amino acids long. The CDR3 DNA reads TGTGCCAGCAGCTCGAGAGGAGCCGGGACAGACTCCTACGAGCAGTACTTC. It codes for CASSSRGAGTDSYEQYF.

J is TRBJ1-2 and V is TRBV29-1; D gene unclear. The CDR3 runs 11 residues. Between the trimmed V and J ends, which lost 6 bases and 5 bases, there was a span of 10 bases. Germline V lookup: CDR1 SQVTM, CDR2 ANQGSEA. This chain's CDR3 is CSVEIGYGYTF. The CDR3 DNA follows: TGCAGCGTAGAGATAGGATATGGCTACACCTTC. Full variable domain (missing parts from reference TRBV29-1 and TRBJ1-2): SAVISQKPSRDICQRGTSLTIQCQVDSQVTMMFWYRQQPGQSLTLIATANQGSEATYESGFVIDKFPISRPNLTFSTLTVSNMSPEDSSIYLCSVEIGYGYTFGSGTRLTVV.

This clonotype has more than one count but fewer than ten. The CDR3 protein is CASSSHGTISTDTQYF. CDR3 DNA sequence: TGTGCCAGCAGTTCCCACGGGACAATTAGCACAGATACGCAGTATTTT. The V gene is TRBV28, the J gene TRBJ2-3, with TRBD1 as a possible D gene (6 bases). V lost 4 bases and J lost 0, with 14 bases in between. Per germline, CDR1 MDHEN and CDR2 SYDVKM. The length of the CDR3 is 16 residues.

J is TRBJ2-4 and V is TRBV11-2, with D perhaps TRBD1 (6 bases). The CDR3 contains 16 residues. Germline values: CDR1 SGHAT, CDR2 FQNNGV. V lost 5 bases and J 0 bases, leaving 14 bases between the germline ends. The CDR3 bases are TGTGCCAGCAGCCCCCGGACAGACTTAGCCAAAAACATTCAGTACTTC. Its translation: CASSPRTDLAKNIQYF.